The 22 T cell receptor beta chains presented below share a single source sample, sequenced in a study of cytomegalovirus exposure and HLA in healthy donors. Both 60 Vbeta primers and 13 Jbeta primers went into the PCR. TCRdb's table, derived via immunoSEQ multiplex PCR, lists solely in-frame clones and lacks some. The sample holds 75,000 to 80,000 clones. The sample was PBMCs. These receptors all stem from a man aged 18 to 29 in good health and CMV-seropositive.

The rearrangement joins TRBV15 to TRBJ2-7; 8 bases map to TRBD1. The CDR3 has 13 residues. Germline V gives CDR1 LNHNV, CDR2 YYDKDF (reference sequence). V lost 4 bases and J lost 2; bases outside the gene matches: 1. For the CDR3, the DNA is TGTGCCACCAGCACGGGACAGGCCTACGAGCAGTACTTC. It translates to CATSTGQAYEQYF.

CDR3 coding DNA: TGCGCCAGCAGCCTTTGGGGGGAAAATTCACCCCTCCACTTT. Amino acid sequence: CASSLWGENSPLHF. The J gene is TRBJ1-6, the V gene TRBV4-1, with D possibly being TRBD1 (5 bases). CDR1 MGHRA and CDR2 YSYEKL come from the germline V gene. This CDR3 comprises 14 residues. Trimming removed 4 bases from V and 7 bases from J, with 11 bases in between.

The J gene is TRBJ1-4, the V gene TRBV15; D remains unclear. V was cut by 3 bases and J by 0 bases, with 11 bases left in between. The CDR3 totals 16 residues. The V gene's germline CDR1 is LNHNV and CDR2 YYDKDF (reference sequence). The CDR3 is CATSRAREATNEKLFF. The DNA for the CDR3 is TGTGCCACCAGCAGGGCCCGGGAGGCAACTAATGAAAAACTGTTTTTT. Full variable domain (outside the CDR3, taken from reference TRBV15 and TRBJ1-4): DAMVIQNPRYQVTQFGKPVTLSCSQTLNHNVMYWYQQKSSQAPKLLFHYYDKDFNNEADTPDNFQSRRPNTSFCFLDIRSPGLGDTAMYLCATSRAREATNEKLFFGSGTQLSVL.

The V call is TRBV29-1, the J call TRBJ1-1; D unclear. Between the trimmed V and J ends, which lost 2 bases and 6 bases, there was a span of 10 bases. The CDR3 spans 12 residues. Germline loops: CDR1 SQVTM, CDR2 ANQGSEA. The CDR3 region is CSVETGYAEAFF. As DNA, the CDR3 is TGCAGCGTTGAAACGGGGTACGCTGAAGCTTTCTTT.

The chain couples TRBV27 to TRBJ2-1; TRBD2 matches 7 bases. CDR1 and CDR2 from the germline V gene are MNHEY and SMNVEV (reference sequence). The CDR3 is made up of 13 amino acids. The V segment lost 4 bases and the J segment 7 bases; nucleotides outside the gene matches: 4. CDR3 region: CASSSGRNNEQFF. Here the CDR3 DNA reads TGTGCCAGCAGTTCCGGGAGGAATAATGAGCAGTTCTTC.

V gene TRBV4-1 combines with J gene TRBJ2-2, with 8 nucleotides matching TRBD1. The germline V gene has CDR1 MGHRA and CDR2 YSYEKL. The CDR3 length is 14 residues. V gave up 2 bases and J gave up 6 bases; unmatched junction bases: 2. CDR3 loop: CASSQSGGAGELFF. For the CDR3, the DNA is TGCGCCAGCAGCCAATCAGGGGGCGCCGGGGAGCTGTTTTTT.

The genes are TRBV5-5 and TRBJ1-5; D call uncertain. The CDR3 consists of 16 residues. Germline values: CDR1 SGHKS, CDR2 YYEKEE (reference sequence). V was pared by 0 bases and J by 0 bases, with 10 bases between. This CDR3 reads CASSLVAGSSNQPQHF. The CDR3 DNA sequence: TGTGCCAGCAGCTTGGTGGCGGGGAGTAGCAATCAGCCCCAGCATTTT.

CDR3 residues: CASSSWTAKATYEQYF. The DNA of the CDR3 is TGTGCCAGCAGTTCCTGGACAGCTAAAGCAACCTACGAGCAGTACTTC. This chain joins TRBV27 and TRBJ2-7, with D maybe TRBD1 (6 bases). The CDR3 has 16 amino acids. The germline CDR1 and CDR2 sequences are MNHEY and SMNVEV (reference sequence). V gave up 4 bases and J gave up 2 bases, with 18 bases separating them.

V gene TRBV11-2 combines with J gene TRBJ1-1, with 8 bases identical to TRBD1. Germline CDR1 SGHAT, CDR2 FQNNGV. J lost 0 bases, V lost 5 bases, and 5 bases had no gene match. The CDR3 loop spans 15 amino acids. This CDR3 is CASSRGQGMNTEAFF. The CDR3 nucleotides read TGTGCCAGCAGCCGCGGACAGGGAATGAACACTGAAGCTTTCTTT.

The chain carries TRBV28 and TRBJ2-4; D ambiguous. CDR3 length equals 14 residues. Trimming took 3 bases from V and 0 from J, leaving 6 bases between them. Germline V gene sequence: CDR1 MDHEN, CDR2 SYDVKM. In DNA, the CDR3 is TGTGCCAGCAGTTTGGCTGTAGCCAAAAACATTCAGTACTTC. As protein: CASSLAVAKNIQYF. The whole variable domain, remainder taken from reference TRBV28 and TRBJ2-4, is DVKVTQSSRYLVKRTGEKVFLECVQDMDHENMFWYRQDPGLGLRLIYFSYDVKMKEKGDIPEGYSVSREKKERFSLILESASTNQTSMYLCASSLAVAKNIQYFGAGTRLSVL.

The gene calls are TRBV9 and TRBJ1-2; 7 nucleotides agree with TRBD1. Germline V gene lookup returns CDR1 SGDLS and CDR2 YYNGEE. V dropped 2 bases and J dropped 4; count of bases not matched to a gene: 14. The CDR3 runs to 17 residues. The CDR3 DNA is TGTGCCAGCAGCGTCTCCCCAGACAGGGAAAGAGGCTATGGCTACACCTTC. Encoded protein: CASSVSPDRERGYGYTF.

CDR3 protein: CASRRTGGLNTEAFF. Written as DNA, the CDR3 is TGTGCCAGTAGACGGACAGGGGGCTTGAACACTGAAGCTTTCTTT. The V call is TRBV19, the J call TRBJ1-1; 11 bases match TRBD1. This CDR3 is 15 amino acids long. V shed 6 bases, J shed 0 bases, and the junction held 3 bases outside the gene matches. Looked up from germline, CDR1 is LNHDA and CDR2 is SQIVND (reference sequence).

This chain links TRBV27 with TRBJ1-1; the D gene is possibly TRBD1 (6 bases). V shed 5 bases and J shed 4 bases, with 20 bases lying between them. Per the germline V gene, CDR1 is MNHEY and CDR2 is SMNVEV (reference sequence). This CDR3 spans 16 amino acids. The CDR3 protein is CASSGIGQLESTEAFF. The CDR3 DNA reads TGTGCCAGCAGTGGGATAGGACAGCTGGAGAGCACTGAAGCTTTCTTT.

The chain has TRBV18 and TRBJ1-1; possibly TRBD1 for D (6 bases). CDR1 KGHSH and CDR2 LQKENI come from the germline V gene. Trimming took off 0 bases at V and 5 bases at J, with 13 bases between the two ends. CDR3 length: 15 residues. CDR3 amino acids: CASSPPVGANTEAFF. In DNA, the CDR3 is TGTGCCAGCTCACCACCGGTGGGGGCCAATACTGAAGCTTTCTTT.

The chain carries TRBV28 and TRBJ2-7, with a possible D match to TRBD1 (5 bases). The CDR3 has 12 residues. Germline CDR1 MDHEN, CDR2 SYDVKM. Trimming removed 3 bases from V and 4 bases from J, with 7 bases in between. The CDR3 DNA reads as TGTGCCAGCAGTTTCAGGGATTACGAGCAGTACTTC. It codes for CASSFRDYEQYF. The full variable domain, completed using reference TRBV28 and TRBJ2-7, is DVKVTQSSRYLVKRTGEKVFLECVQDMDHENMFWYRQDPGLGLRLIYFSYDVKMKEKGDIPEGYSVSREKKERFSLILESASTNQTSMYLCASSFRDYEQYFGPGTRLTVT.

V is TRBV28 and J is TRBJ2-2, with 15 bases identical to TRBD2. Germline lookup yields CDR1 MDHEN and CDR2 SYDVKM. Losses at the gene ends were 7 bases for V and 4 bases for J; bases not matched to a gene: 7. There are 17 residues in the CDR3. The chain's CDR3 is CASIGLAGGLGTGELFF. CDR3 DNA sequence: TGTGCCAGCATAGGACTAGCGGGGGGGCTTGGCACCGGGGAGCTGTTTTTT.

The genes are TRBV7-2 and TRBJ2-7; 7 bases fit TRBD1. The CDR3 sequence is 15 residues long. Germline lookup yields CDR1 SGHTA and CDR2 FQGNSA. Trimming took 5 bases from V and 7 from J; bases not matched to a gene: 14. The DNA of the CDR3 is TGTGCCAGCAGCGGCCGGGACAGCAGTTGGAGGGAGCAGTACTTC. Translation: CASSGRDSSWREQYF.

Worth noting for this clone: Additional DNA sequences in this sample encode the identical CDR3. The chain joins TRBV5-1 to TRBJ2-7; 9 positions agree with TRBD1. CDR1 is SGHRS and CDR2 is YFSETQ in the germline V gene. CDR3 size: 15 residues. Germline trimming cut 0 bases from V and 7 bases from J; bases unmatched to any gene: 8. The CDR3 coding sequence is TGCGCCAGCAGCTTGGAGGGACAGGGAATGGGTGAGCAGTACTTC. It translates to CASSLEGQGMGEQYF.

V gene TRBV13 combines with J gene TRBJ1-2; weak D call: TRBD1 (5 bases). V lost 4 bases and J lost 5, with 17 bases in between. CDR1 and CDR2 (germline): PRHDT, FYEKMQ (reference sequence). The length of the CDR3 is 15 residues. CDR3 region: CASSSARWGEYGYTF. Here the CDR3 DNA reads TGTGCCAGCAGCTCCGCCAGGTGGGGGGAATATGGCTACACCTTC.

The V and J genes are TRBV7-3 and TRBJ2-1; D might be TRBD2 (6 bases). The CDR3 loop spans 14 amino acids. V lost 5 bases and J 7 bases, leaving 15 bases between the germline ends. The germline V gene has CDR1 SGHTA and CDR2 FQGTGA. The CDR3 region is CASSPGTAPNEQFF. The CDR3 DNA reads as TGTGCCAGCAGCCCCGGGACTGCTCCTAATGAGCAGTTCTTC.

The chain links TRBV29-1 to TRBJ2-3; the D is unclear. Germline CDR1 SQVTM, CDR2 ANQGSEA. The CDR3 sequence is 14 residues long. Trimming cost V 4 bases and J 0 bases, with 11 bases left between them. In DNA, the CDR3 is TGCAGCGTTGTAGACGGTATTAGCACAGATACGCAGTATTTT. It specifies CSVVDGISTDTQYF.

V and J are TRBV15 and TRBJ2-1; TRBD2 agrees at 8 bases. Per the germline V gene, CDR1 is LNHNV and CDR2 is YYDKDF (reference sequence). J lost 7 bases, V lost 1 base, and 12 bases had no gene match. The length of the CDR3 is 17 residues. The DNA of the CDR3 is TGTGCCACCAGCAGAGGAGAAGCGGGAGTAGTGGTTAATGAGCAGTTCTTC. It is translated as CATSRGEAGVVVNEQFF. The full variable domain, rest sourced from reference TRBV15 and TRBJ2-1, is DAMVIQNPRYQVTQFGKPVTLSCSQTLNHNVMYWYQQKSSQAPKLLFHYYDKDFNNEADTPDNFQSRRPNTSFCFLDIRSPGLGDTAMYLCATSRGEAGVVVNEQFFGPGTRLTVL.